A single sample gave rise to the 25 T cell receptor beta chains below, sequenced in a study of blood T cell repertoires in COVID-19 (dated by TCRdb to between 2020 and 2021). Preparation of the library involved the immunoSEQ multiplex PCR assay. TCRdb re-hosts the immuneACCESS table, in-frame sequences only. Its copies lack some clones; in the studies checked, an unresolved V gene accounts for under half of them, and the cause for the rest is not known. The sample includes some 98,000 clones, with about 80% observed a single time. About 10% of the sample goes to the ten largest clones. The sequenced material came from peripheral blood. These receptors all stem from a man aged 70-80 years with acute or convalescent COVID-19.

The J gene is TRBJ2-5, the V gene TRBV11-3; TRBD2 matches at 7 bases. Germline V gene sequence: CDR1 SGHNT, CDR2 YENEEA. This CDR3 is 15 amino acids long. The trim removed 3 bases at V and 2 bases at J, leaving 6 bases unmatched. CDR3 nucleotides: TGTGCCAGCAGCTTGGGGACTACGCTACAAGAGACCCAGTACTTC. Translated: CASSLGTTLQETQYF. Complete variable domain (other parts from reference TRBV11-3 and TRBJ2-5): EAGVVQSPRYKIIEKKQPVAFWCNPISGHNTLYWYLQNLGQGPELLIRYENEEAVDDSQLPKDRFSAERLKGVDSTLKIQPAELGDSAVYLCASSLGTTLQETQYFGPGTRLLVL.

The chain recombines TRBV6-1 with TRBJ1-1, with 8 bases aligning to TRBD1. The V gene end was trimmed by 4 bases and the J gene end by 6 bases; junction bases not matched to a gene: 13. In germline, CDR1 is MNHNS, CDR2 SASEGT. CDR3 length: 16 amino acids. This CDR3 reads CASSAFGGTGPSEAFF. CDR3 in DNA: TGTGCCAGCAGTGCTTTCGGGGGGACAGGCCCGTCTGAAGCTTTCTTT.

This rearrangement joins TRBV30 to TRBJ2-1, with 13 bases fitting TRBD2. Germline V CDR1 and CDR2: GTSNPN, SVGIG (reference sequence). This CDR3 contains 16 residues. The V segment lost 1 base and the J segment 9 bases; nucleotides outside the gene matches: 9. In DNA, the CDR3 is TGTGCCTGGAGTGGGGGACTAGCGGGAAGAATCGGTGAGCAGTTCTTC. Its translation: CAWSGGLAGRIGEQFF.

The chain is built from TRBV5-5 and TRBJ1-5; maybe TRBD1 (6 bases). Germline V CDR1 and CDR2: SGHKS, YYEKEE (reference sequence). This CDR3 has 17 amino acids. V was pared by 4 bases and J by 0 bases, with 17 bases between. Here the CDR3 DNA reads TGTGCCAGCAGCAGGCACAGGGACCCCTATAGCAATCAGCCCCAGCATTTT. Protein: CASSRHRDPYSNQPQHF.

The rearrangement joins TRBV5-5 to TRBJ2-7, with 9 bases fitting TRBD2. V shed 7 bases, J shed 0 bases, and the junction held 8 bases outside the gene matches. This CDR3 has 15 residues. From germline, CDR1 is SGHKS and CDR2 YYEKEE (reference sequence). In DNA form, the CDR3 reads TGTGCCAGCCATCCCGGGACTAGCAGCTCCTACGAGCAGTACTTC. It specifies CASHPGTSSSYEQYF.

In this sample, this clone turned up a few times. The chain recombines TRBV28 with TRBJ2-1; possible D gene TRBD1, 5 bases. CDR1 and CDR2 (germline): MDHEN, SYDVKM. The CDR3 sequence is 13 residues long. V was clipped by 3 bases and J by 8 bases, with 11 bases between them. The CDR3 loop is CASSFASRDEQFF. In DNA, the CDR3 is TGTGCCAGCAGTTTTGCCTCCAGGGATGAGCAGTTCTTC.

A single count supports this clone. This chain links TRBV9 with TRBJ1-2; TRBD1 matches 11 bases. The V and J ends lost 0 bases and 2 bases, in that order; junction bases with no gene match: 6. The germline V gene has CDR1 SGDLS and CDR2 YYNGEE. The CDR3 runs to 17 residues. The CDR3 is CASSVVPGQGANYGYTF. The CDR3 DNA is TGTGCCAGCAGCGTAGTCCCTGGACAGGGGGCCAACTATGGCTACACCTTC.

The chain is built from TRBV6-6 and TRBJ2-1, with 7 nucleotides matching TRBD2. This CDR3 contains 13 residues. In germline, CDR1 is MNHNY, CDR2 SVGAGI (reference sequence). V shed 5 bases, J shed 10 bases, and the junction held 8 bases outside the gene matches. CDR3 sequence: CASSILAAQEQFF. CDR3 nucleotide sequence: TGTGCCAGCAGTATTCTAGCGGCTCAAGAGCAGTTCTTC.

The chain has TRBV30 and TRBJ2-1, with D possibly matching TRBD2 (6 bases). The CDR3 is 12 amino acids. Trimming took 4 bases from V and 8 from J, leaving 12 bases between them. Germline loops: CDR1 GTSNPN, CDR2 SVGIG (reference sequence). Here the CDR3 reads CAWTRGNDEQFF. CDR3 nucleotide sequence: TGTGCCTGGACCCGCGGGAACGATGAGCAGTTCTTC.

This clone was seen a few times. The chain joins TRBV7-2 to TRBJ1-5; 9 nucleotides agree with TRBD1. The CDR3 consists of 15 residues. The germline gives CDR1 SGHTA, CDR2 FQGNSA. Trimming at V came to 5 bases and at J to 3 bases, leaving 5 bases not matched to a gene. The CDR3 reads CASSVTGGINQPQHF. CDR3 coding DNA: TGTGCCAGCAGCGTAACAGGGGGCATCAATCAGCCCCAGCATTTT. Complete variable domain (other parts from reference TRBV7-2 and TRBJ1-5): GAGVSQSPSNKVTEKGKDVELRCDPISGHTALYWYRQSLGQGLEFLIYFQGNSAPDKSGLPSDRFSAERTGGSVSTLTIQRTQQEDSAVYLCASSVTGGINQPQHFGDGTRLSIL.

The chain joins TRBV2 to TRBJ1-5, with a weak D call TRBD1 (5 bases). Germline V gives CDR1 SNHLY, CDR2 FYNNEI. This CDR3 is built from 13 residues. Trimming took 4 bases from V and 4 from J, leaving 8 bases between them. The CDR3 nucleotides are TGTGCCAGCAGTGTCCCAGGGAATCAGCCCCAGCATTTT. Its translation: CASSVPGNQPQHF.

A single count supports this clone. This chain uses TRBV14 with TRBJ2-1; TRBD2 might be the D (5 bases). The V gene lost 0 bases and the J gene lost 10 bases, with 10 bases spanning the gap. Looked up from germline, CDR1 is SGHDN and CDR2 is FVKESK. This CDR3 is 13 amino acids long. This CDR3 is CASSQDWRGEQFF. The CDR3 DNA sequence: TGTGCCAGCAGCCAAGATTGGAGAGGGGAGCAGTTCTTC.

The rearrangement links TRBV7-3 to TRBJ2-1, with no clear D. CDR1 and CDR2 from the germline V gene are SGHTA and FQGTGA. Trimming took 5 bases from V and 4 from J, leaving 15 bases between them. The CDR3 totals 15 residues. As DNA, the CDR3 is TGTGCCAGCAGCGCCCGTCACGACATTTACAATGAGCAGTTCTTC. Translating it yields CASSARHDIYNEQFF.

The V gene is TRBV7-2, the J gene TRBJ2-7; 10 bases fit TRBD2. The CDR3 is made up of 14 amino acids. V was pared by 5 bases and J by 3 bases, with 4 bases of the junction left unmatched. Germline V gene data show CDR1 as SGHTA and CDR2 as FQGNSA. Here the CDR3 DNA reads TGTGCCAGCAGCAGGACTAGCGGAAACTACGAGCAGTACTTC. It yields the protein CASSRTSGNYEQYF.

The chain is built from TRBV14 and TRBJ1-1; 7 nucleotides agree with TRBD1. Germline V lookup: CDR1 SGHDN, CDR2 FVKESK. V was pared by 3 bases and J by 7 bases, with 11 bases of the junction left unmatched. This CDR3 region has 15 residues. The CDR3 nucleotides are TGTGCCAGCAGCCACCTCCCTCCGGGACAGCATGAAGCTTTCTTT. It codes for CASSHLPPGQHEAFF.

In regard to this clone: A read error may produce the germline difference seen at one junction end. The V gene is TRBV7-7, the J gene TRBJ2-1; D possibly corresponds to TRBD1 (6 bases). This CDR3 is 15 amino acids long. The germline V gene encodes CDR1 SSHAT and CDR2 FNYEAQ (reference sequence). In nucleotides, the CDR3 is TGTGCTAGCAGCTTAGACAGGAACTCCTACAATGAGCAGTTCTTC. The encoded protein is CASSLDRNSYNEQFF. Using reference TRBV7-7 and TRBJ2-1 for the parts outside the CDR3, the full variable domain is GAGVSQSPRYKVTKRGQDVTLRCDPISSHATLYWYQQALGQGPEFLTYFNYEAQPDKSGLPSDRFSAERPEGSISTLTIQRTEQRDSAMYRCASSLDRNSYNEQFFGPGTRLTVL.

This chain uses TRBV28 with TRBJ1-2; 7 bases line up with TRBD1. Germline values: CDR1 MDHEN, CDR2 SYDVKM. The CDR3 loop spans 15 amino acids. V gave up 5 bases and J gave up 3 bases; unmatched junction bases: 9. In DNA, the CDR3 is TGTGCCAGCAGTGGAGAGGGACAGCACTACTATGGCTACACCTTC. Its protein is CASSGEGQHYYGYTF.

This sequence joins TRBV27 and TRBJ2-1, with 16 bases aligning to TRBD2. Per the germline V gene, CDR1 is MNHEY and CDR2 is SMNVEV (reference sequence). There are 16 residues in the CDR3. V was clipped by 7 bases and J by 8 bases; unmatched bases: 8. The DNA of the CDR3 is TGTGCCAGCAAAAGGATGGGACTAGCGGGAGGGCATGAGCAGTTCTTC. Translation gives CASKRMGLAGGHEQFF.

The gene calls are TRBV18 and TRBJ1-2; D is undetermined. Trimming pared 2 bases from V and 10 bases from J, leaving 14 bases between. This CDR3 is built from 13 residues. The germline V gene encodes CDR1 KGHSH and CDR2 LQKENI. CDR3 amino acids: CASSPAEDNNYTF. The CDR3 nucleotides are TGTGCCAGCTCACCAGCGGAAGATAATAACTACACCTTC.

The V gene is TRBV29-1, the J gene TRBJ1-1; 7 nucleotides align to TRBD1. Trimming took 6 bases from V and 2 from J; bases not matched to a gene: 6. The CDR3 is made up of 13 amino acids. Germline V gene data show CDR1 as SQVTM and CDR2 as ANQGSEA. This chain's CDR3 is CSVRTGPNTEAFF. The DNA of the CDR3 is TGCAGCGTCCGGACAGGACCTAACACTGAAGCTTTCTTT.

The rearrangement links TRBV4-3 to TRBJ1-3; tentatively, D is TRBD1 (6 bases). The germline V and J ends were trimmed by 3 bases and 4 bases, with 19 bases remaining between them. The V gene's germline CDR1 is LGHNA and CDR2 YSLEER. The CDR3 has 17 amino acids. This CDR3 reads CASSHGTRGVLGNTIYF. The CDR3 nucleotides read TGCGCCAGCAGCCATGGGACCAGGGGAGTGTTAGGAAACACCATATATTTT.

The CDR3 sequence: CASSVAWGRQETQYF. The DNA for the CDR3 is TGTGCCAGCAGCGTAGCTTGGGGGAGGCAAGAGACCCAGTACTTC. The chain couples TRBV9 to TRBJ2-5, with D possibly TRBD2 on 6 matching bases. The CDR3 runs 15 residues. V lost 0 bases and J lost 2, with 11 bases in between. Germline CDR1 and CDR2: SGDLS and YYNGEE.

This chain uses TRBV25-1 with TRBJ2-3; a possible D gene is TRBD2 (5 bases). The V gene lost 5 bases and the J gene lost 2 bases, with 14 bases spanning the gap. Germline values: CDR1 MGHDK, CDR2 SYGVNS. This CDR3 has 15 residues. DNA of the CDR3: TGTGCCAGCAGTCCCTGGACTCAATCCACAGATACGCAGTATTTT. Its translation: CASSPWTQSTDTQYF.

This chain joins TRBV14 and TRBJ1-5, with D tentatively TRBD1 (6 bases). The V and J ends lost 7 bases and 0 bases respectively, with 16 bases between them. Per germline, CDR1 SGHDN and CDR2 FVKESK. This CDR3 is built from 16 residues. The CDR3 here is CASTHGGRYSNQPQHF. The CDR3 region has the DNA TGTGCCAGCACCCATGGGGGCCGCTATAGCAATCAGCCCCAGCATTTT.

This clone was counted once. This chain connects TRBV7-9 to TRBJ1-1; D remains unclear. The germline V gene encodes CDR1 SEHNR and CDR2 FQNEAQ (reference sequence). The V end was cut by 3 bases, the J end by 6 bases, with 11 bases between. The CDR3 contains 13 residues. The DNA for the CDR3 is TGTGCCAGCAGCTTCGCAGGCCAAGCTGAAGCTTTCTTT. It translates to CASSFAGQAEAFF.